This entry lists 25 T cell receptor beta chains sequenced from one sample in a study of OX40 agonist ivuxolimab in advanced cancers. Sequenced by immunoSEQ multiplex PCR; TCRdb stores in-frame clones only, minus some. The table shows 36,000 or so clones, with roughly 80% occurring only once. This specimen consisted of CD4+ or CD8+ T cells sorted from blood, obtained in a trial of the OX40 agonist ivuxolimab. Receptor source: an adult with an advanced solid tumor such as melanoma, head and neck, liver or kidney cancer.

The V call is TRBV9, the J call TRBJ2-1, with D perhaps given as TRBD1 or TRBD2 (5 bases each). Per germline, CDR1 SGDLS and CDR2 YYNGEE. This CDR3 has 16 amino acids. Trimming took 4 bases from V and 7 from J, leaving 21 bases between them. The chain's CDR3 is CASSLYGTPRGNEQFF. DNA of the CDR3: TGTGCCAGCAGCTTATACGGGACCCCAAGGGGTAATGAGCAGTTCTTC.

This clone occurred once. The CDR3 loop reads CASSETGERTGELFF. CDR3 DNA: TGTGCCAGCAGTGAGACAGGGGAGAGGACCGGGGAGCTGTTTTTT. The rearrangement uses TRBV2 and TRBJ2-2; 8 nucleotides agree with TRBD1. CDR3 length: 15 residues. Germline V gives CDR1 SNHLY, CDR2 FYNNEI. V was pared by 3 bases and J by 5 bases, with 5 bases of the junction left unmatched.

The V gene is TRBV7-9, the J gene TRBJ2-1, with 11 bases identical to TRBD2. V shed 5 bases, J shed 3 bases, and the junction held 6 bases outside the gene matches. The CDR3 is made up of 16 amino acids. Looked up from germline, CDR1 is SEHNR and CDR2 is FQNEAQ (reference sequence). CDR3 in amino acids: CASSALLAGVYNEQFF. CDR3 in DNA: TGTGCCAGCAGCGCCCTACTAGCGGGAGTCTACAATGAGCAGTTCTTC.

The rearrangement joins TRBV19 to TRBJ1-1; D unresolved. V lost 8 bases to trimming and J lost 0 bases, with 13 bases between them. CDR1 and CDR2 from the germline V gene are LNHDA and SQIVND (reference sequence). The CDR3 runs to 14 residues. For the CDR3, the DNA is TGTGCCAGTCATCCTTATACCATGAACACTGAAGCTTTCTTT. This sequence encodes CASHPYTMNTEAFF. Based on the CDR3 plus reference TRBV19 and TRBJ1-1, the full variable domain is DGGITQSPKYLFRKEGQNVTLSCEQNLNHDAMYWYRQDPGQGLRLIYYSQIVNDFQKGDIAEGYSVSREKKESFPLTVTSAQKNPTAFYLCASHPYTMNTEAFFGQGTRLTVV.

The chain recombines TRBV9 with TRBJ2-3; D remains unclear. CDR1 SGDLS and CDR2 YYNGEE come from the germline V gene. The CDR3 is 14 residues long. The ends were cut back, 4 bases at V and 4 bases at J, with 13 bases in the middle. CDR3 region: CASSPGPRPDTQYF. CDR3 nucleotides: TGTGCCAGCAGCCCAGGACCACGTCCAGATACGCAGTATTTT.

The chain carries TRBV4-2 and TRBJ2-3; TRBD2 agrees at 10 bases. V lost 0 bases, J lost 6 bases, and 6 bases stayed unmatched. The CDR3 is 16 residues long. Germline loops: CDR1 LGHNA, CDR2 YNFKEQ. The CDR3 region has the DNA TGTGCCAGCAGCCAAGAGCCTAGCGGGAGTAAGGATACGCAGTATTTT. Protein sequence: CASSQEPSGSKDTQYF.

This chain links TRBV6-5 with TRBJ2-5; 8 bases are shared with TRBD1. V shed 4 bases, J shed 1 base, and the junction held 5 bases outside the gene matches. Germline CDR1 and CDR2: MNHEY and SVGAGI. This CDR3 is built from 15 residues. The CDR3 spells CASSSSGQVQETQYF. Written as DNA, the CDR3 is TGTGCCAGCAGTTCCTCGGGACAGGTCCAAGAGACCCAGTACTTC.

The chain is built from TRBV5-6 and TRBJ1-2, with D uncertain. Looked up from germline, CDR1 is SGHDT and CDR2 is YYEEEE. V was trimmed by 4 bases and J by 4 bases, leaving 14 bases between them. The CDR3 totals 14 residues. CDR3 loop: CASSPSRSGYGYTF. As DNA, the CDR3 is TGTGCCAGCAGCCCTTCCCGTAGCGGCTATGGCTACACCTTC.

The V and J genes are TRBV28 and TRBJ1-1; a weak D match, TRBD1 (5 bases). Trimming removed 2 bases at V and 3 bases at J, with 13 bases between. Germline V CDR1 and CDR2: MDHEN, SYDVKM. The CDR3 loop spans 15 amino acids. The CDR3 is CASSLVGERDTEAFF. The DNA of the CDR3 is TGTGCCAGCAGTTTAGTGGGGGAAAGGGACACTGAAGCTTTCTTT. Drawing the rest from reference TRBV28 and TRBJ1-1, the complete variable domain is DVKVTQSSRYLVKRTGEKVFLECVQDMDHENMFWYRQDPGLGLRLIYFSYDVKMKEKGDIPEGYSVSREKKERFSLILESASTNQTSMYLCASSLVGERDTEAFFGQGTRLTVV.

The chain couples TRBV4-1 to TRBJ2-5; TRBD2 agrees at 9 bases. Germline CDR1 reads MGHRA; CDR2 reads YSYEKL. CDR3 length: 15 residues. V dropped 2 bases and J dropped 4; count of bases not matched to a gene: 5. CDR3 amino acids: CASSQHSLAGETQYF. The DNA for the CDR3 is TGCGCCAGCAGCCAACACTCACTAGCGGGAGAGACCCAGTACTTC.

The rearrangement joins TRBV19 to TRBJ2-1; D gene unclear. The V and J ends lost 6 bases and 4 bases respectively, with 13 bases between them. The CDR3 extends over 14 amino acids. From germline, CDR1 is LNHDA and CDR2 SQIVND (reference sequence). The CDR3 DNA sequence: TGTGCCAGTAGCGAGGCGGACCCTTACAATGAGCAGTTCTTC. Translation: CASSEADPYNEQFF.

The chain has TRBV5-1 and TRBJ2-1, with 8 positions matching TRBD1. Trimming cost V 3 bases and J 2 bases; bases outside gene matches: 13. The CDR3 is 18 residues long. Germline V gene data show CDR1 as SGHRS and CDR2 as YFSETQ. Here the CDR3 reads CASSSRWVDREAYNEQFF. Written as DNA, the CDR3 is TGCGCCAGCAGCTCGAGGTGGGTGGACAGGGAGGCCTACAATGAGCAGTTCTTC. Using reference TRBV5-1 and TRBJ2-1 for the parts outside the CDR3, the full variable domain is KAGVTQTPRYLIKTRGQQVTLSCSPISGHRSVSWYQQTPGQGLQFLFEYFSETQRNKGNFPGRFSGRQFSNSRSEMNVSTLELGDSALYLCASSSRWVDREAYNEQFFGPGTRLTVL.

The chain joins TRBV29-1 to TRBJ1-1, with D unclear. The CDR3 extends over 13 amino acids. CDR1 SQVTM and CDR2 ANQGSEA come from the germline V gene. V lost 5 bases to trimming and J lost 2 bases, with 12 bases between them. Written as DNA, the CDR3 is TGCAGCGTTCCCGAGGCAGATAACACTGAAGCTTTCTTT. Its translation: CSVPEADNTEAFF.

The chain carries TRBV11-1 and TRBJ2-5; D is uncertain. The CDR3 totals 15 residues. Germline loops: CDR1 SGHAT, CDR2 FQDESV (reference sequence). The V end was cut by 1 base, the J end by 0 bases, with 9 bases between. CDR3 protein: CASSLEAGHQETQYF. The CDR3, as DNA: TGTGCCAGCAGCTTAGAGGCAGGACACCAAGAGACCCAGTACTTC. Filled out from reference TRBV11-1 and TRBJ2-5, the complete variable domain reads EAEVAQSPRYKITEKSQAVAFWCDPISGHATLYWYRQILGQGPELLVQFQDESVVDDSQLPKDRFSAERLKGVDSTLKIQPAELGDSAMYLCASSLEAGHQETQYFGPGTRLLVL.

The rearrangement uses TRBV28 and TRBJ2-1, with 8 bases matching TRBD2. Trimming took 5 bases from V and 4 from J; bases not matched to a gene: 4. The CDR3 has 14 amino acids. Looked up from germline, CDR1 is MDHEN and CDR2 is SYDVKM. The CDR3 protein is CASSPLAGYNEQFF. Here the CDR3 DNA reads TGTGCCAGCAGTCCCCTAGCGGGTTACAATGAGCAGTTCTTC.

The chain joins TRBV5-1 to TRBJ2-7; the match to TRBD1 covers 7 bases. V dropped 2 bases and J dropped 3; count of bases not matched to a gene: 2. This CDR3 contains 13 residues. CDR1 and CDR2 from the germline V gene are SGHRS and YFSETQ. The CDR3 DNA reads TGCGCCAGCAGCTTCCGGGACAGCTACGAGCAGTACTTC. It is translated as CASSFRDSYEQYF.

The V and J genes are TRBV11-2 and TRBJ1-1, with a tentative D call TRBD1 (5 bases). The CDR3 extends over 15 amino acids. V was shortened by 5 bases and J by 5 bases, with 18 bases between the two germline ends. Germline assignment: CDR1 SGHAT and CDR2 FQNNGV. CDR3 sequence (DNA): TGTGCCAGCAGCCCTATGGACCTCGGGGGGACTGAAGCTTTCTTT. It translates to CASSPMDLGGTEAFF.

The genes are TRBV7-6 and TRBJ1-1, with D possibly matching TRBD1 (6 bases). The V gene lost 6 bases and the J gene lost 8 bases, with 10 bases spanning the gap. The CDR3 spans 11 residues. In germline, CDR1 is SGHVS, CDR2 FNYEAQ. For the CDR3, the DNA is TGTGCCAGCAGTTCCACAGGGGAAGCTTTCTTT. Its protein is CASSSTGEAFF.

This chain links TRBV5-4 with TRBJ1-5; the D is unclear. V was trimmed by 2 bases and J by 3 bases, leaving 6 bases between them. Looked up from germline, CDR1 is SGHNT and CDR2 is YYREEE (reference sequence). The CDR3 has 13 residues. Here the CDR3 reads CASSFGDNQPQHF. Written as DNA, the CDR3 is TGTGCCAGCAGCTTCGGGGACAATCAGCCCCAGCATTTT.

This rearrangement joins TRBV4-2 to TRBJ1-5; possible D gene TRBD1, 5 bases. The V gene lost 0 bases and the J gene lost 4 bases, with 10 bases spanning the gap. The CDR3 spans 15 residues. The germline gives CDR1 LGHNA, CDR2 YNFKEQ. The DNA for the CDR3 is TGTGCCAGCAGCCAAGATCCCTCAGGGAATCAGCCCCAGCATTTT. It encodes CASSQDPSGNQPQHF.

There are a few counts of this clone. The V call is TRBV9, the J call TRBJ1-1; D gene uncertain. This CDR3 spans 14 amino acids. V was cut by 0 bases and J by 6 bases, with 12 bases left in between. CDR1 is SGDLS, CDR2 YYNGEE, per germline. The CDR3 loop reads CASSVATGGAEAFF. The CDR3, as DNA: TGTGCCAGCAGCGTAGCTACCGGCGGGGCTGAAGCTTTCTTT. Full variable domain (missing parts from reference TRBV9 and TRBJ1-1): DSGVTQTPKHLITATGQRVTLRCSPRSGDLSVYWYQQSLDQGLQFLIQYYNGEERAKGNILERFSAQQFPDLHSELNLSSLELGDSALYFCASSVATGGAEAFFGQGTRLTVV.

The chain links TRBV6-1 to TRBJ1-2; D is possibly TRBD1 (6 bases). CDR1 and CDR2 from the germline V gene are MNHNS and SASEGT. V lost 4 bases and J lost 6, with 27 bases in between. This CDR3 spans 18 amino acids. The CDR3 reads CASSADFPNRAPVDGYTF. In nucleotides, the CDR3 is TGTGCCAGCAGTGCGGATTTCCCTAACAGGGCCCCAGTTGATGGCTACACCTTC.

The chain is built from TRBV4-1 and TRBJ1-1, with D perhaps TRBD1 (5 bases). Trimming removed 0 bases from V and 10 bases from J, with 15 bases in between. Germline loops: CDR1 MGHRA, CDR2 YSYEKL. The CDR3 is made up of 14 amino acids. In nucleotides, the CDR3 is TGCGCCAGCAGCCAAGAAGGATCCTGGCAGGGAGCTTTCTTT. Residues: CASSQEGSWQGAFF.

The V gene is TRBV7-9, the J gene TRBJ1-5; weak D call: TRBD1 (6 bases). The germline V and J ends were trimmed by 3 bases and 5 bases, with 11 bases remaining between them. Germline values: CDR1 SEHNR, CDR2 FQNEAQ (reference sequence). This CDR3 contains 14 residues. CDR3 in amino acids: CASSLGGPHQPQHF. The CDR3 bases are TGTGCCAGCAGCTTGGGGGGGCCACATCAGCCCCAGCATTTT.

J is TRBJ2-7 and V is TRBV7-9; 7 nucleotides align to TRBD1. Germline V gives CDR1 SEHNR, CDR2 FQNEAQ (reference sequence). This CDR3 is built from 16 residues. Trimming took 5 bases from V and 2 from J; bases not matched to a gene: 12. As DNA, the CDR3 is TGTGCCAGCAGCGCACCATCGGGACAGCAGCCCTACGAGCAGTACTTC. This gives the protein CASSAPSGQQPYEQYF.